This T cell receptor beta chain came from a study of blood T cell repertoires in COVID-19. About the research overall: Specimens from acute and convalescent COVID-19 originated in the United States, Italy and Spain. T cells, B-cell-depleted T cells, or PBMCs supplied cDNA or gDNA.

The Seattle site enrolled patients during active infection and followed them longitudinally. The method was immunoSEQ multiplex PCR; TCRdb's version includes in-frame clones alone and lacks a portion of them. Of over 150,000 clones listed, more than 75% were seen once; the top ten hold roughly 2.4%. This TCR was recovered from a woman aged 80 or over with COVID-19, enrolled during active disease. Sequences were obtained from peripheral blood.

Here the CDR3 reads CSVSRDRVTQYF. The CDR3 coding sequence is TGCAGCGTTTCCCGGGACAGGGTGACCCAGTACTTC. This sequence joins TRBV29-1 and TRBJ2-5, with 9 bases aligning to TRBD1. CDR1 SQVTM and CDR2 ANQGSEA come from the germline V gene. J gave up 7 bases and V 5 bases, and 5 bases lay outside the gene matches. The length of the CDR3 is 12 residues.